This T cell receptor beta chain was found in a study of T cell clones after liver transplantation. About the research overall: TCRbeta sequencing after a pre-transplant mixed lymphocyte reaction identified graft-donor-reactive clones, later tracked in post-transplant blood. Three of eight recipients were HCV-positive; others had non-autoimmune, non-viral indications. Findings and caveats of the study: Circulating graft-donor-reactive CD4 TCRbeta sequences fell significantly post-transplant in 5 of 8 subjects. Graft donor-reactive T cells possibly entered the graft instead of undergoing deletion.

Sequencing used immunoSEQ multiplex PCR; TCRdb keeps in-frame clones, though not all of them. This table holds 50,000 or so clones, roughly nine tenths found once. Concerning this clone: The antigen is not known.

This specimen was CD8+ T cells from blood, taken 12 months after liver transplant. This receptor was obtained from a human patient who received a liver transplant. Some T cells may be the graft donor's.

The CDR3 protein is CASSYVGRTYNEQFF. The CDR3 coding sequence is TGTGCCAGCAGTTACGTCGGCAGAACCTACAATGAGCAGTTCTTC. This sequence joins TRBV6-5 and TRBJ2-1; D gene unclear. This CDR3 is 15 amino acids long. With 2 bases removed from V and 2 bases from J, the gap between germline ends came to 10 bases. Germline V gene lookup returns CDR1 MNHEY and CDR2 SVGAGI.